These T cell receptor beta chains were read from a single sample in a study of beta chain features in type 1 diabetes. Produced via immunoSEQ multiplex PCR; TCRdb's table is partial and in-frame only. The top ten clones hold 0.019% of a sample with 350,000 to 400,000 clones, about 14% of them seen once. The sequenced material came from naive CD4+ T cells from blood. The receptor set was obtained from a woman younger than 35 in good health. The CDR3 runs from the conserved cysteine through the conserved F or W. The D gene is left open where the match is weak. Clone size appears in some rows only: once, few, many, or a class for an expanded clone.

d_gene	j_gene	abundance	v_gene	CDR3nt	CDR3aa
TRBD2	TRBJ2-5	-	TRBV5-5	TGTGCCAGCAGCTTGGTCACTAGCGGGAGTGGTGAGACCCAGTACTTC	CASSLVTSGSGETQYF
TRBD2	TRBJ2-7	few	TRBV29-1	TGCAGCGCGGGGGGACTAGCGGGAGGGGAGCAGTACTTC	CSAGGLAGGEQYF
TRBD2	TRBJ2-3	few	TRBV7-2	TGTGCCAGCAGCCCCCTCGGGCGGGAGGGAGCGCAGTATTTT	CASSPLGREGAQYF
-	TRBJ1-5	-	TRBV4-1	TGCGCCAGCAGCCAAGTGCTCAGGGGACGGTTGAGCAATCAGCCCCAGCATTTT	CASSQVLRGRLSNQPQHF
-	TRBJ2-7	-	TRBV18	TGTGCCAGCTCACGTCCCGGGGAGCAGTACTTC	CASSRPGEQYF
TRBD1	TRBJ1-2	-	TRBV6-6	TGTGCCAGCAGGGCCGGACAGGGTAGTAACTATGGCTACACCTTC	CASRAGQGSNYGYTF
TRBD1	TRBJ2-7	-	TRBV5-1	TGCGCCAGCAGCTGGGGGGACAGGGTCAAGAACGAGCAGTACTTC	CASSWGDRVKNEQYF
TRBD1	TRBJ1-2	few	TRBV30	TGTGCCTGGAGTGCCCTCTCTAGGACAGGGGGAAGCACCGGCTATGGCTACACCTTC	CAWSALSRTGGSTGYGYTF
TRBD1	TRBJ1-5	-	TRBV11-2	TGTGCCAGCAGCTTAGGGGGACAGATTAATCAGCCCCAGCATTTT	CASSLGGQINQPQHF
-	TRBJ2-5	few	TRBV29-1	TGCAGCGTCTACGGCCTACTAAACCGGTACCAAGAGACCCAGTACTTC	CSVYGLLNRYQETQYF
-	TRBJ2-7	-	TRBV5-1	TGCGCCAGCAGCTTGGAAGCCTCTTACGAGCAGTACTTC	CASSLEASYEQYF
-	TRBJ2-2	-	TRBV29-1	TGCAGCGTTGACAAGCTAACGAACACCGGGGAGCTGTTTTTT	CSVDKLTNTGELFF
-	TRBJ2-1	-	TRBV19	TGTGCCAGTAGTACTAGCGCCTACTACAATGAGCAGTTCTTC	CASSTSAYYNEQFF
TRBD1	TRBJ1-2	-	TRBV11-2	TGTGCCAGCAGCTATACAGGGGGCTACGGCTACACCTTC	CASSYTGGYGYTF
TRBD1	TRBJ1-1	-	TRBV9	TGTGCCAGCAGCGCGACAGGGGGACGGATAATGGAAGCTTTCTTT	CASSATGGRIMEAFF
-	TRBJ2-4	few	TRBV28	TGTGCCAGCAGTTTTGCGATTCGACAGATGCACATTCAGTACTTC	CASSFAIRQMHIQYF
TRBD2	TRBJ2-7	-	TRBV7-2	TGTGCCAGCAGCCGAAGCGGGAGTTACGAGCAGTACTTC	CASSRSGSYEQYF
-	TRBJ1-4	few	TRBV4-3	TGCGCCAGCAGCCAAGATCACACTTACAGGGCAACTAATGAAAAACTGTTTTTT	CASSQDHTYRATNEKLFF
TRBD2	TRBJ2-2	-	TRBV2	TGTGCCAGTGCCGATCGGGGCGGGAGGTACGGGGAGCTGTTTTTT	CASADRGGRYGELFF
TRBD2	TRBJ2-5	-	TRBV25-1	TGTGCCAGCAGTGATACTAGCGGGGTGTACCAAGAGACCCAGTACTTC	CASSDTSGVYQETQYF
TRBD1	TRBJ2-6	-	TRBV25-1	TGTGCCAGCAGTGACCCCGGGACAGGGAGCTACGTCCTGACTTTC	CASSDPGTGSYVLTF
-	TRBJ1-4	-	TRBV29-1	TGCAGCGTATTACAGAATACAAGACTGTTTTTT	CSVLQNTRLFF
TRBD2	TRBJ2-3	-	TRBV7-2	TGTGCCAGCAGCCGAAACAGGGGACTAGCGGTCGGTACGCAGTATTTT	CASSRNRGLAVGTQYF
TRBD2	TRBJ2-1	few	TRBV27	TGTGCCAGCGGGGGGGGGAGGACCTACAATGAGCAGTTCTTC	CASGGGRTYNEQFF
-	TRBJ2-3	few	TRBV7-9	TGTGCCAGCAGCTTGGGACTTCGCACAGATACGCAGTATTTT	CASSLGLRTDTQYF
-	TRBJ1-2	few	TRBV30	TGTGCCTGGACGGACAGTCACTATGGCTACACCTTC	CAWTDSHYGYTF
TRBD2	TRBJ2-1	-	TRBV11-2	TGTGCCAGCAGCTTATCCCGCGGGAGAAGTGAGCAGTTCTTC	CASSLSRGRSEQFF
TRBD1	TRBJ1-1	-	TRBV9	TGTGCCAGCAGCGTAGGGGACAGCAGAGCTTTCTTT	CASSVGDSRAFF
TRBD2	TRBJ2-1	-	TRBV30	TGTGCCTGGAGTGGGGGGATAGCGGGAGTATCCTACAATGAGCAGTTCTTC	CAWSGGIAGVSYNEQFF
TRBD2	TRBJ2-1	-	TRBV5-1	TGCGCCAGCAGCTTGGCGGGAGGCTCGGTTGAGCAGTTCTTC	CASSLAGGSVEQFF
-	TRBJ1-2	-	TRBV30	TGTGCCTGGAGTGAAGGGGCCTATGGCTACACCTTC	CAWSEGAYGYTF
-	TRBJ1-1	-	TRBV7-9	TGTGCCAGCAGCTTGGGACTAATGAACACTGAAGCTTTCTTT	CASSLGLMNTEAFF
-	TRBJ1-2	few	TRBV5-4	TGTGCCAGCCTCGGGGGGGGCAGAGATGGCTACACCTTC	CASLGGGRDGYTF
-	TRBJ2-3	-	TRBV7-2	TGTGCCAGCAGCTTCGAGGGCTTCGATACGCAGTATTTT	CASSFEGFDTQYF
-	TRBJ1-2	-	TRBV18	TGTGCCAGCTCACCAAACGGGACACCGTCGGGTGGCTACACCTTC	CASSPNGTPSGGYTF
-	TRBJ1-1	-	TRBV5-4	TGTGCCAGCAGCTTGGCCAGACTCTCGAGCACTGAAGCTTTCTTT	CASSLARLSSTEAFF
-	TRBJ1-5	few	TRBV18	TGTGCCAGCTCACCACCGACAGGAGCGGTCCATCAGCCCCAGCATTTT	CASSPPTGAVHQPQHF
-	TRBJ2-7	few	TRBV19	TGTGCCAGTAACGGAGGGCCCTACGAGCAGTACTTC	CASNGGPYEQYF
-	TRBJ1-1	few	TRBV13	TGTGCCAGCAGCTTAGAAACAGCCACTGAAGCTTTCTTT	CASSLETATEAFF
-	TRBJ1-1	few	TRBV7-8	TGTGCCAGCAGCGCCTTACGAGGTTGGACTGAAGCTTTCTTT	CASSALRGWTEAFF
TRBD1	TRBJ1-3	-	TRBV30	TGTGCCTGGACGTTGCCCGGGACAGCTGGAAACACCATATATTTT	CAWTLPGTAGNTIYF
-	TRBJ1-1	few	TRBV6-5	TGTGCCAGCAGTTACTTTTCACGGGGCACTGAAGCTTTCTTT	CASSYFSRGTEAFF
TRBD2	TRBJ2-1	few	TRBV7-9	TGTGCCAGCAGCTTAGGGGGAGGGAACAATGAGCAGTTCTTC	CASSLGGGNNEQFF
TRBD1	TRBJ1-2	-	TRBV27	TGTGCCAGCAGTCTTGGACAGGGTGTTTGGGGCTATGGCTACACCTTC	CASSLGQGVWGYGYTF